This TCR beta chain was obtained from a study of blood T cells in healthy people across ages. Worth noting for this clonotype: Its specificity is unknown.

Study observations and caveats: CMV status of donors was unknown, possibly confounding expanded clonotype changes. Versus aged donors, long-lived donors had higher diversity and more naive CD4+ cells.

The authors ran a second PCR of about 6 to 12 cycles using a sample-barcoded 5' primer and a J-beta primer mix. Each sample yielded at least 3 million CDR3-containing paired-end reads. TCRdb processed the 5' RACE reads anew with MiXCR; each CDR3 protein has one entry. The sample records around 990,000 distinct CDR3 sequences, around two fifths being singletons. The CDR3 is made up of 14 amino acids. The germline V gene encodes CDR1 MNHEY and CDR2 SVGAGI. V was trimmed by 6 bases and J by 4 bases, leaving 15 bases between them. Sequencing was performed on blood. The gene calls are TRBV6-5 and TRBJ1-1; D remains unclear. The receptor comes from a young man in good health. CDR3 DNA sequence: TGTGCCAGCAGCCGGGTGGGGTCGGGCACTGAAGCTTTCTTT. It translates to CASSRVGSGTEAFF.